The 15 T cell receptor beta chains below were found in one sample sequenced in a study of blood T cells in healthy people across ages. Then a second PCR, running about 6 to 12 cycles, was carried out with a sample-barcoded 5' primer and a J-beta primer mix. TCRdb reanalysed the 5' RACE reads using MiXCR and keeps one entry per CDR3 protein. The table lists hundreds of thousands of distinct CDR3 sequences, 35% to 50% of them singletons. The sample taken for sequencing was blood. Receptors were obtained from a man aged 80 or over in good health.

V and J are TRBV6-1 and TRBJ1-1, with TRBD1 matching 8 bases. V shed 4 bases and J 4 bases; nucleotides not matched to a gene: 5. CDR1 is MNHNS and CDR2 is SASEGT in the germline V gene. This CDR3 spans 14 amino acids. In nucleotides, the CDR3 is TGTGCCAGCAGTGCAGCAGGGGGCCGCACTGAAGCTTTCTTT. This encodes CASSAAGGRTEAFF.

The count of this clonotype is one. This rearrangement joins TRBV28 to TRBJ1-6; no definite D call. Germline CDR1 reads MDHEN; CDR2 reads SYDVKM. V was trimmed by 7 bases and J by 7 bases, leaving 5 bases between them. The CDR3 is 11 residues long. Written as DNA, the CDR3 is TGTGCCAGCACCTTGAATTCACCCCTCCACTTT. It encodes CASTLNSPLHF.

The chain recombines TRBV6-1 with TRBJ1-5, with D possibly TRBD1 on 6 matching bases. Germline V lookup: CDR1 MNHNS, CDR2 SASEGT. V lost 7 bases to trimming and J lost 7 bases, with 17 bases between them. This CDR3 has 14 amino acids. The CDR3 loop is CASKEGGSGQPQHF. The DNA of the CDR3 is TGTGCCAGCAAGGAGGGGGGGTCGGGGCAGCCCCAGCATTTT.

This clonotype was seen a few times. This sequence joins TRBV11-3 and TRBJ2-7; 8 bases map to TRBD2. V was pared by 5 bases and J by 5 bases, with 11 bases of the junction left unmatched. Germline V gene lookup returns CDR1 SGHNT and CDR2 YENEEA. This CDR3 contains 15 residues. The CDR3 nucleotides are TGTGCCAGCAGCACCGGACTAGCAACTCTGAACGAGCAGTACTTC. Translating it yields CASSTGLATLNEQYF.

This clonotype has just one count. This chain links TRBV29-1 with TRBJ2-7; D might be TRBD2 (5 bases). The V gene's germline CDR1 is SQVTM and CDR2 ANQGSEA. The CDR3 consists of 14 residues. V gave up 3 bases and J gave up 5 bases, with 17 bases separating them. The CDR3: CSVEGSGILHEQYF. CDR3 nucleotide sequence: TGCAGCGTTGAGGGGTCGGGGATTCTCCACGAGCAGTACTTC.

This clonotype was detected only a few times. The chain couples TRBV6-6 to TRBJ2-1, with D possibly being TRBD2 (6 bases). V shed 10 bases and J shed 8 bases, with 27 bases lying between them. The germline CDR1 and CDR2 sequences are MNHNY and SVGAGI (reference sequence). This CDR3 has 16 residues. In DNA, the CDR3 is TGTGCCACCCGCGGTGGACGACAGCGGGTTAGCGATGAGCAGTTCTTC. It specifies CATRGGRQRVSDEQFF.

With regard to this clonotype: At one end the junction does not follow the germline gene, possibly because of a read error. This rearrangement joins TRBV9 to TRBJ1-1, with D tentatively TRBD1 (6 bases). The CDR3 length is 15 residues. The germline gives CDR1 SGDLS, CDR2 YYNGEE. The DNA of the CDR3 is TGTGCCGGCAGCTCAGGGGCGGGATTGAACACTGAAGCTTTCTTT. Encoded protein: CAGSSGAGLNTEAFF. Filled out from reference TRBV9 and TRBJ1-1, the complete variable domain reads DSGVTQTPKHLITATGQRVTLRCSPRSGDLSVYWYQQSLDQGLQFLIQYYNGEERAKGNILERFSAQQFPDLHSELNLSSLELGDSALYFCAGSSGAGLNTEAFFGQGTRLTVV.

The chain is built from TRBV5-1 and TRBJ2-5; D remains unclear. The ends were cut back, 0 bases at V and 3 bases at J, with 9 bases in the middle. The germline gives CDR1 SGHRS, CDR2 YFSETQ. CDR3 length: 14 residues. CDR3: CASSLGAVEETQYF. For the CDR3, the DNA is TGCGCCAGCAGCTTGGGGGCAGTCGAAGAGACCCAGTACTTC.

The CDR3 region has the DNA TGTGCCAGCAGTTCACCCACCGCTACTACAGGGCGAGGGATATATGGCTACACCTTC. Protein product: CASSSPTATTGRGIYGYTF. The V call is TRBV28, the J call TRBJ1-2; possible D gene TRBD1, 6 bases. Germline lookup yields CDR1 MDHEN and CDR2 SYDVKM. The CDR3 runs 19 residues. V was pared by 4 bases and J by 5 bases, with 29 bases between.

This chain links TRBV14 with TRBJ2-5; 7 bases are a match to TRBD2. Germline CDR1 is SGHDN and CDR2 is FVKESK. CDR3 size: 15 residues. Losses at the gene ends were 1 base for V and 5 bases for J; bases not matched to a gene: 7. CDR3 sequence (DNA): TGTGCCAGCAGCCAAGGGTGGCTAGCGGAGGAGACCCAGTACTTC. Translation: CASSQGWLAEETQYF.

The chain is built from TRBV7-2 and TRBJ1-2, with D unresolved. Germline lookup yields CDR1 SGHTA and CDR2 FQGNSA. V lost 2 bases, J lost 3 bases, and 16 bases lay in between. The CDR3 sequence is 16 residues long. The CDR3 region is CASSLRSPVTDYGYTF. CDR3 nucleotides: TGTGCCAGCAGCTTAAGGTCGCCAGTCACGGACTATGGCTACACCTTC.

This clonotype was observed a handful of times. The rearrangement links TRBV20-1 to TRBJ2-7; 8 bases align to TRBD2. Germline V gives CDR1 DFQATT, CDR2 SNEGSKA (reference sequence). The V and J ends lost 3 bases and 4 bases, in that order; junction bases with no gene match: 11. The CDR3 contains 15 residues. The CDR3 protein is CSARRSGISTYEQYF. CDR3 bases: TGCAGTGCTAGGCGTAGCGGGATATCAACGTACGAGCAGTACTTC.

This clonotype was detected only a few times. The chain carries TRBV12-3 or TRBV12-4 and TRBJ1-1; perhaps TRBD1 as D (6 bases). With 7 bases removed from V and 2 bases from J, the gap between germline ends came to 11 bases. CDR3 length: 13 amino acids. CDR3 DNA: TGTGCCAGCACGACAGGTACCAACACTGAAGCTTTCTTT. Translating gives CASTTGTNTEAFF.

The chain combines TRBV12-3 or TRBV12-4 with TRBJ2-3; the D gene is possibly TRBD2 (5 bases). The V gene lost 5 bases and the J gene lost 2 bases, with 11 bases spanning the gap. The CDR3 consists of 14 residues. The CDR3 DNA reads TGTGCCAGCAGTCCCGGACTCAACACAGATACGCAGTATTTT. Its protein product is CASSPGLNTDTQYF.

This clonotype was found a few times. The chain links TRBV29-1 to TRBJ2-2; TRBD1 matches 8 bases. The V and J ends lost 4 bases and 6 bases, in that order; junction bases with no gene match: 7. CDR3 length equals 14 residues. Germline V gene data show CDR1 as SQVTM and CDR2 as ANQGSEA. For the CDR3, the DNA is TGCAGCGTTGCACAGGGGGTGGAAGCCGGGGAGCTGTTTTTT. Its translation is CSVAQGVEAGELFF.